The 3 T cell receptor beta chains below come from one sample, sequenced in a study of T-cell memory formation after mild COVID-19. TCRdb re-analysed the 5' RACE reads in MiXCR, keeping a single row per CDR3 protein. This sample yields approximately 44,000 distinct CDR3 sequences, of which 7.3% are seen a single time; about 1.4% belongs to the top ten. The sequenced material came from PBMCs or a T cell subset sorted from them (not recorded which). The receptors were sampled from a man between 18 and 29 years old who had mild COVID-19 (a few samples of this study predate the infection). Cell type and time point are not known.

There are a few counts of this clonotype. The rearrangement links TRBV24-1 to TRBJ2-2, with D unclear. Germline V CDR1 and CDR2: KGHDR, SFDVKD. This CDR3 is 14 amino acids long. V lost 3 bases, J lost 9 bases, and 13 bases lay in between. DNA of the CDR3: TGTGCCACCAGTGATCCCGGGTCCCGGAGGGAGCTGTTTTTT. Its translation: CATSDPGSRRELFF.

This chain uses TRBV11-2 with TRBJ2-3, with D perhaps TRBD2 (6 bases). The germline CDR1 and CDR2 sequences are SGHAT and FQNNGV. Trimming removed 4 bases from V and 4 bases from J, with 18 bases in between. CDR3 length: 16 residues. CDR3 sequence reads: CASSSPSERRADTQYF. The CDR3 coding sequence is TGTGCCAGCAGCTCCCCTAGCGAGAGACGGGCAGATACGCAGTATTTT.

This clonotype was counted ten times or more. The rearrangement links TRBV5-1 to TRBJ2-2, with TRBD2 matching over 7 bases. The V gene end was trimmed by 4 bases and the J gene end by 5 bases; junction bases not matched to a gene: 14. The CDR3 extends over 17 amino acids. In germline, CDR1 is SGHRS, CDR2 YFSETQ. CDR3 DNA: TGCGCCAGCAGCCGCTCTCTAAGCGGGGCAGGGACCGGGGAGCTGTTTTTT. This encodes CASSRSLSGAGTGELFF.